The T cell receptor beta chain described here comes from a study of T-cell reconstitution after alpha-beta-depleted transplantation in children (dated by TCRdb to the mid-2010s). Turning to the overall study: The study quantitatively tracked T-cell immune reconstitution after TCRalphabeta/CD19-depleted allogeneic hematopoietic cell transplantation in children using TCR repertoire profiling. What the work shows at the level of the full study, not this receptor alone: The high TCRbeta diversity at day 60 in some patients was ascribed to recipient T cells and intrathymic progenitors that had survived conditioning. Over the following months the frequencies of hyperexpanded clones went down, and after one year T-cell counts and TCRbeta diversity were mostly credited to newly produced T cells. The apparently early recovery of alphabetaT-cell counts about two months after transplant reportedly depended on only several hundred rapidly expanded clones that came from non-depleted graft cells.

The label giving this sample's treatment or condition can be read as: allogeneic hematopoietic cell transplantation with graft depleted of TCRalphabeta T cells and CD19 B cells. Transplant recipients were children who received TCRalphabeta/CD19-depleted allogeneic hematopoietic cell grafts. This clonotype has ten or more counts. Which antigen it targets is not known. The record has no base qualities; no much larger clone is one base away. Receptor amplification or capture employed PCR. The sample was run on an Illumina HiSeq 2500. TCR library preparation used molecular barcoding, with unique molecular identifiers applied to normalize quantification of the TCRbeta repertoire. The raw public reads went through TCRdb reprocessing: fastp at Q25, MiXCR clone calling, in-frame beta chains kept. CDR3 protein duplicates are merged, each entry listing the most common genes and DNA. Across this sample there are 200,000 or so distinct CDR3 sequences, with 6.3% seen only once. The biggest ten clones account for around 4.4% of the sample.

The germline V end is reduced by 2 bases and the J end by 8 bases; junction bases left unmatched: 10. Counted from cysteine to phenylalanine, this CDR3 has 15 amino acids. CDR3 DNA only is kept here, 45 bases in frame from base 1. CDR1 and CDR2 were assigned from the germline V gene as SGDLS and YYNGEE. This material consisted of PBMCs, taken before TCRalphabeta/CD19-depleted stem cell transplant. The chain employs TRBV9 and TRBJ2-1, with 7 middle bases fitting TRBD2. This receptor was obtained from a girl in the first two years of life with combined immunodeficiency, due to receive a stem cell transplant. At the DNA level, the sequence is TGTGCCAGCAGCGTCCTTGCGGGAGTCATCCATGAGCAGTTCTTC. This translates into CASSVLAGVIHEQFF.